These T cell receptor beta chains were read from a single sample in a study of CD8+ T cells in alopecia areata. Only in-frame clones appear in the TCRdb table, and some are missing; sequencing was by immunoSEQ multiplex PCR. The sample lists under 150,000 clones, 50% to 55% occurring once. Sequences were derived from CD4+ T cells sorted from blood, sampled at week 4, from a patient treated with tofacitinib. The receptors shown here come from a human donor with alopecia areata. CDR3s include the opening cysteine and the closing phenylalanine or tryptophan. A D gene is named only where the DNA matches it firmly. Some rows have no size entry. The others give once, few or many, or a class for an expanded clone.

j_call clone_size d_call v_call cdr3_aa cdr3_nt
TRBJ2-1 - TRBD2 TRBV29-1 CSANSGTPYNEQFF TGCAGCGCCAATAGCGGGACCCCCTACAATGAGCAGTTCTTC
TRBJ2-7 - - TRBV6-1 CASSVISAGVEQYF TGTGCCAGCAGTGTGATTTCCGCTGGGGTCGAGCAGTACTTC
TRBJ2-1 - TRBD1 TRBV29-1 CSVDRTGNNEQFF TGCAGCGTTGATAGGACAGGGAACAATGAGCAGTTCTTC
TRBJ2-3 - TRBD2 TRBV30 CAWSGTSGNTFDFTDTQYF TGTGCCTGGAGTGGAACTAGCGGGAACACCTTCGATTTCACAGATACGCAGTATTTT
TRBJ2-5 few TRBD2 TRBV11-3 CASRPGTSAILQETQYF TGTGCCAGCAGGCCCGGGACTAGCGCAATTCTTCAAGAGACCCAGTACTTC
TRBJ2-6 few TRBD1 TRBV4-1 CASSQTAGGASGANVLTF TGCGCCAGCAGCCAAACGGCAGGGGGAGCTAGTGGGGCCAACGTCCTGACTTTC
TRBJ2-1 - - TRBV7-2 CASSLVVGGKEQFF TGTGCCAGCAGCTTAGTAGTGGGGGGCAAGGAGCAGTTCTTC
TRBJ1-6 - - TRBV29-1 CSVLTGGEGPLHF TGCAGCGTCCTTACAGGAGGTGAGGGACCCCTCCACTTT
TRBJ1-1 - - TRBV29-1 CSVGKQNTEAFF TGCAGCGTTGGTAAACAGAACACTGAAGCTTTCTTT
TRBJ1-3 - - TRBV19 CASADSFTSSGNTIYF TGTGCCAGTGCGGACAGTTTTACATCCTCTGGAAACACCATATATTTT
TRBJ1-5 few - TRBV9 CASSVGQSNQPQHF TGTGCCAGCAGCGTAGGACAGAGCAATCAGCCCCAGCATTTT
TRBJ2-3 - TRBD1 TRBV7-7 CASSPGTVSTDTQYF TGTGCTAGCAGTCCTGGGACAGTTAGCACAGATACGCAGTATTTT
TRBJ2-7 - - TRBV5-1 CASSLWPSYEQYF TGCGCCAGCAGCTTGTGGCCTTCCTACGAGCAGTACTTC
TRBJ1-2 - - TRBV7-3 CASSLGQITSYGYTF TGTGCCAGCAGCTTAGGACAGATAACTTCCTATGGCTACACCTTC
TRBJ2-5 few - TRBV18 CASSLGSQETQYF TGTGCCAGCTCACTGGGGAGTCAAGAGACCCAGTACTTC
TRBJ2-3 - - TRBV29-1 CSVERQHTDTQYF TGCAGCGTTGAACGACAACACACAGATACGCAGTATTTT
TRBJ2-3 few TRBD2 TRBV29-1 CSVDLAGVGDTQYF TGCAGCGTTGACCTAGCGGGAGTCGGCGATACGCAGTATTTT
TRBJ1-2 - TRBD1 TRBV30 CAWTWDRFSSSYGYTF TGTGCCTGGACTTGGGACAGATTCTCCAGTAGCTATGGCTACACCTTC
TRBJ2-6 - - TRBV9 CASSPEGMGTSGANVLTF TGTGCCAGCAGCCCAGAGGGAATGGGAACTTCTGGGGCCAACGTCCTGACTTTC
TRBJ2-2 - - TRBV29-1 CSYRETVGELFF TGCAGCTACAGGGAAACGGTCGGGGAGCTGTTTTTT
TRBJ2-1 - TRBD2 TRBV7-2 CASRVLAGGPAYNEQFF TGTGCCAGCAGGGTGCTAGCGGGGGGGCCGGCCTACAATGAGCAGTTCTTC